Presented here are 12 T cell receptor beta chains from one specimen sequenced in a study of Graves' ophthalmopathy and Graves' hyperthyroidism. Amplifying from RNA transcripts, the study obtained TCR beta CDR3 regions. HTBI primers were used in a first-round RT-PCR, which preceded a second-round multiplex PCR. TCRdb recomputed calls from the multiplex PCR reads with MiXCR, one row per CDR3 protein. The sample records more than 1,000,000 distinct CDR3 sequences, less than 45% being singletons. The sample consisted of peripheral blood or thyroid tissue (not recorded which). The receptor source for this set is an adult man with Graves' hyperthyroidism.

The chain links TRBV10-3 to TRBJ2-5; 8 bases agree with TRBD1. Germline CDR1 ENHRY, CDR2 SYGVKD. There are 13 residues in the CDR3. V lost 6 bases to trimming and J lost 7 bases; unmatched junction nucleotides: 7. CDR3 DNA: TGTGCCATCAGGACAGGGGCTGTCGGGACCCAGTACTTC. This gives the protein CAIRTGAVGTQYF.

This rearrangement joins TRBV25-1 to TRBJ2-7; D may correspond to TRBD1 or TRBD2 (5 bases each). The germline gives CDR1 MGHDK, CDR2 SYGVNS. Trimming left V 5 bases short and J 5 bases short, with 16 bases between. The CDR3 has 14 residues. Here the CDR3 reads CASSLLGPSDEQYF. For the CDR3, the DNA is TGTGCCAGCAGTTTATTGGGACCCTCGGACGAGCAGTACTTC.

The V and J genes are TRBV9 and TRBJ2-7; D unresolved. V dropped 0 bases and J dropped 7 bases, with 11 bases sitting between them. Looked up from germline, CDR1 is SGDLS and CDR2 is YYNGEE. CDR3 length equals 13 residues. The CDR3 region is CASSVDPQDEQYF. Here the CDR3 DNA reads TGTGCCAGCAGCGTAGACCCCCAGGATGAGCAGTACTTC.

V usage is TRBV7-9 and J usage is TRBJ2-3; D possibly corresponds to TRBD2 (7 bases). Germline V gene sequence: CDR1 SEHNR, CDR2 FQNEAQ (reference sequence). Trimming stripped 5 bases from V and 1 base from J, with 16 bases between. The CDR3 consists of 16 residues. CDR3 DNA: TGTGCCAGCAGCCGGAGGGGGGGGCTCGGCACAGATACGCAGTATTTT. Its translation: CASSRRGGLGTDTQYF.

Ten or more counts support this clonotype. The V and J genes are TRBV2 and TRBJ1-1; tentatively, D is TRBD1 (5 bases). V shed 1 base and J shed 3 bases, with 6 bases lying between them. The germline V gene has CDR1 SNHLY and CDR2 FYNNEI. There are 13 residues in the CDR3. The chain's CDR3 is CASSEVGDTEAFF. The CDR3 coding sequence is TGTGCCAGCAGTGAAGTGGGGGACACTGAAGCTTTCTTT.

Concerning this clonotype itself: A much larger clone differs by one base, so this may be a read error. In nucleotides, the CDR3 is TGTGCCAGCGACACTGAAGCTTTCTTT. It encodes CASDTEAFF. V usage is TRBV11-2 and J usage is TRBJ1-1; D gene ambiguous. The CDR3 covers 9 residues. Trimming pared 8 bases from V and 3 bases from J, leaving 1 base between. Per the germline V gene, CDR1 is SGHAT and CDR2 is FQNNGV.

With respect to this clonotype: A much more abundant neighbour one base away suggests this may be a read error. The chain is built from TRBV7-6 and TRBJ1-3; D may be TRBD1 (5 bases). CDR3 length equals 12 residues. Germline-derived CDR1 and CDR2 are SGHVS and FNYEAQ. V lost 5 bases and J lost 11, with 13 bases in between. DNA of the CDR3: TGTGCCAGCAGCACCCGGGACTTCGCCATATATTTT. It translates to CASSTRDFAIYF.

Many counts were recorded for this clonotype. The chain combines TRBV7-9 with TRBJ1-4; D not certain. Between the trimmed V and J ends, which lost 5 bases and 5 bases, there was a span of 15 bases. The germline V gene encodes CDR1 SEHNR and CDR2 FQNEAQ (reference sequence). There are 15 residues in the CDR3. CDR3 loop: CASSPSVQKNEKLFF. DNA for the CDR3: TGTGCCAGCAGCCCTTCCGTACAGAAGAATGAAAAACTGTTTTTT. The full variable domain, completed using reference TRBV7-9 and TRBJ1-4, is DTGVSQNPRHKITKRGQNVTFRCDPISEHNRLYWYRQTLGQGPEFLTYFQNEAQLEKSRLLSDRFSAERPKGSFSTLEIQRTEQGDSAMYLCASSPSVQKNEKLFFGSGTQLSVL.

A word on this clonotype: The junction and the germline gene differ at one end; a read error may be behind it. This chain links TRBV10-2 with TRBJ1-2; D remains unclear. CDR1 WSHSY and CDR2 SAAADI come from the germline V gene. The length of the CDR3 is 16 residues. CDR3 coding DNA: TGTGCCAGCTCACCCCCCGCCCTCCCGGGAGGGTCTGGCTACACCTTC. Translation gives CASSPPALPGGSGYTF.

The table lists this clonotype with many counts. The V call is TRBV29-1, the J call TRBJ2-5; the match to TRBD2 covers 7 bases. V was pared by 6 bases and J by 4 bases, with 8 bases of the junction left unmatched. Germline CDR1 is SQVTM and CDR2 is ANQGSEA. There are 13 residues in the CDR3. CDR3 DNA sequence: TGCAGCGTCGAGGCTAGCGGTTCAGAGACCCAGTACTTC. As protein: CSVEASGSETQYF. Together with reference TRBV29-1 and TRBJ2-5, the CDR3 gives the full variable domain: SAVISQKPSRDICQRGTSLTIQCQVDSQVTMMFWYRQQPGQSLTLIATANQGSEATYESGFVIDKFPISRPNLTFSTLTVSNMSPEDSSIYLCSVEASGSETQYFGPGTRLLVL.

This clonotype was observed a handful of times. The rearrangement uses TRBV20-1 and TRBJ2-2; 9 bases are a match to TRBD2. The CDR3 is made up of 14 amino acids. Germline V gene data show CDR1 as DFQATT and CDR2 as SNEGSKA (reference sequence). V was clipped by 0 bases and J by 6 bases; unmatched bases: 2. DNA of the CDR3: TGCAGTGCTAGAGATGGCGGGGGGGCCGGGGAGCTGTTTTTT. As protein: CSARDGGGAGELFF.

This clonotype was seen a single time. The chain recombines TRBV11-2 with TRBJ1-3, with D possibly being TRBD1 (5 bases). Trimming left V 5 bases short and J 8 bases short, with 13 bases between. CDR3 length: 13 residues. From germline, CDR1 is SGHAT and CDR2 FQNNGV. The CDR3 nucleotides are TGTGCCAGCAGCAACGGGGGTTGGGACACCATATATTTT. The encoded protein is CASSNGGWDTIYF.